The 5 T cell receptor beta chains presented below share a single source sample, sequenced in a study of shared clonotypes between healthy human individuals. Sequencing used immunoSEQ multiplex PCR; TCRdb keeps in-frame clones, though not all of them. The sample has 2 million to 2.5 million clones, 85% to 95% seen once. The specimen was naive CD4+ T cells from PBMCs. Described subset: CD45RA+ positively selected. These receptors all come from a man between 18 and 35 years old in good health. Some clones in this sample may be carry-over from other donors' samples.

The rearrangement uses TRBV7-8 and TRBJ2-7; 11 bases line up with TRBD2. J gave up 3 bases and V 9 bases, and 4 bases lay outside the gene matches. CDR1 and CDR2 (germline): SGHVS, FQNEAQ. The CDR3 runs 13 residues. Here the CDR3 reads CASRLAGNYEQYF. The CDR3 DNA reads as TGTGCCAGTAGACTAGCGGGGAACTACGAGCAGTACTTC.

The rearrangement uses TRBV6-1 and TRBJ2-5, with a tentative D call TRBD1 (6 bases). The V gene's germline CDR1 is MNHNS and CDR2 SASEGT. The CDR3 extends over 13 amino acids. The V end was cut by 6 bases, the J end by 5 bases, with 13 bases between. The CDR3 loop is CASSQDSRETQYF. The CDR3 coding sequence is TGTGCCAGCAGCCAGGACAGCCGGGAGACCCAGTACTTC.

CDR3 DNA: TGTGCCAGCAGCCCCCGGGGGCATGAAGCTTTCTTT. Its protein is CASSPRGHEAFF. The gene calls are TRBV6-5 and TRBJ1-1; D might be TRBD1 (6 bases). CDR1 and CDR2 (germline): MNHEY, SVGAGI. Trimming pared 6 bases from V and 7 bases from J, leaving 12 bases between. The CDR3 runs 12 residues.

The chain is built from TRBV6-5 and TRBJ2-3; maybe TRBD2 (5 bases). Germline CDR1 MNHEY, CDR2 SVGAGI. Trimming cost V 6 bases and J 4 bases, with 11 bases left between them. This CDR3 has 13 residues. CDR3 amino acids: CASRRDPADTQYF. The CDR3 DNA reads TGTGCCAGCAGGAGGGATCCGGCAGATACGCAGTATTTT.

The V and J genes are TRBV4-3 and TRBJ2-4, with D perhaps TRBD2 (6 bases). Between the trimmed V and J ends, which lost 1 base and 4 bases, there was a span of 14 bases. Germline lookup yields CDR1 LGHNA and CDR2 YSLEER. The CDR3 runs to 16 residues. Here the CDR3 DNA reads TGCGCCAGCAGCCAAGTTCCACAGGCGGGGAAAAACATTCAGTACTTC. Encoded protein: CASSQVPQAGKNIQYF.